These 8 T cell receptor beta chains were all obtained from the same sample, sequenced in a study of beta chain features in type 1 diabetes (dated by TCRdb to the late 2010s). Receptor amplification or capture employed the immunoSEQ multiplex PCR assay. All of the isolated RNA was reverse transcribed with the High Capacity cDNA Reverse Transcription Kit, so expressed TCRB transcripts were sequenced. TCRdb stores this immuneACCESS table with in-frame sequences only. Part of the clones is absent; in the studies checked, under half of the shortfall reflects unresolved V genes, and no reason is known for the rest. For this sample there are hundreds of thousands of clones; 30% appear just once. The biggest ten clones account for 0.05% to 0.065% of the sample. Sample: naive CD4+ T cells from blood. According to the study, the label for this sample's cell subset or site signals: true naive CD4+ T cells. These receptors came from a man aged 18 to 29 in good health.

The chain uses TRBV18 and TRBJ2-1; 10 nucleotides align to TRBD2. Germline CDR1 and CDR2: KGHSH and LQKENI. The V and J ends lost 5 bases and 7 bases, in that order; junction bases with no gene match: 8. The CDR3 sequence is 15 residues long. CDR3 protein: CASSTKREGENEQFF. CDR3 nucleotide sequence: TGTGCCAGCTCAACAAAGCGGGAGGGCGAAAATGAGCAGTTCTTC. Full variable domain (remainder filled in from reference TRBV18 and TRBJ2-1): NAGVMQNPRHLVRRRGQEARLRCSPMKGHSHVYWYRQLPEEGLKFMVYLQKENIIDESGMPKERFSAEFPKEGPSILRIQQVVRGDSAAYFCASSTKREGENEQFFGPGTRLTVL.

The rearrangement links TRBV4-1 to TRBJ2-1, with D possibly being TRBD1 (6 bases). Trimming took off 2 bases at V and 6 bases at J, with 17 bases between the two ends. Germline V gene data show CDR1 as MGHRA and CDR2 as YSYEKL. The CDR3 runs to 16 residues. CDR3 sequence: CASSQRRGQSTNEQFF. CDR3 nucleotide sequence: TGCGCCAGCAGCCAACGACGAGGACAGAGCACCAATGAGCAGTTCTTC.

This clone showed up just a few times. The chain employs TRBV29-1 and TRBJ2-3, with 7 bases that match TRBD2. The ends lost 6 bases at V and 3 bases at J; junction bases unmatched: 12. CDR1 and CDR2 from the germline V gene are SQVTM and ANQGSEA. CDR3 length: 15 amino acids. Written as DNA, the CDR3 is TGCAGCGTGGCCTTCGGGGCGGGAGTGACAGATACGCAGTATTTT. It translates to CSVAFGAGVTDTQYF.

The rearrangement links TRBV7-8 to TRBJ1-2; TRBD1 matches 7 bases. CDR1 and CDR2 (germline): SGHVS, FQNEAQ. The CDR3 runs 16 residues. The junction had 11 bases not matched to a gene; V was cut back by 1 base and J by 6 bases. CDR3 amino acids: CASSLGRFDRADGYTF. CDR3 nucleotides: TGTGCCAGCAGCTTAGGACGTTTTGACAGGGCCGATGGCTACACCTTC. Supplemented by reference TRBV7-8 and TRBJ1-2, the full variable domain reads GAGVSQSPRYKVAKRGQDVALRCDPISGHVSLFWYQQALGQGPEFLTYFQNEAQLDKSGLPSDRFFAERPEGSVSTLKIQRTQQEDSAVYLCASSLGRFDRADGYTFGSGTRLTVV.

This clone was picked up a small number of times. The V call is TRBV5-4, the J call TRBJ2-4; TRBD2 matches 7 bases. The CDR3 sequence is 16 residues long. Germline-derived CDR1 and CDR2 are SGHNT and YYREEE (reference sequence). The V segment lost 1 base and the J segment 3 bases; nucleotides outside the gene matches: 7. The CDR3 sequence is CASSLFSGRVKNIQYF. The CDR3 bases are TGTGCCAGCAGCTTGTTTAGCGGGCGGGTCAAAAACATTCAGTACTTC.

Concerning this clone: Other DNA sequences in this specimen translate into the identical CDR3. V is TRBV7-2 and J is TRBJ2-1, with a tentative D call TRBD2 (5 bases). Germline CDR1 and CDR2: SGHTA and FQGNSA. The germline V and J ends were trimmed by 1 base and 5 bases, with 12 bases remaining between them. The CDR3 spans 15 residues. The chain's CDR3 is CASSLGLASHNEQFF. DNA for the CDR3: TGTGCCAGCAGCTTAGGGCTAGCATCCCACAATGAGCAGTTCTTC.

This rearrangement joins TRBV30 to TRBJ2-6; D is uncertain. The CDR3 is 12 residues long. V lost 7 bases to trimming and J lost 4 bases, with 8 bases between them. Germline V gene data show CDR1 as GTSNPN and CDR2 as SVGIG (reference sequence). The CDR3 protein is CAYSTGANVLTF. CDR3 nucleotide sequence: TGTGCCTATTCAACCGGGGCCAACGTCCTGACTTTC.

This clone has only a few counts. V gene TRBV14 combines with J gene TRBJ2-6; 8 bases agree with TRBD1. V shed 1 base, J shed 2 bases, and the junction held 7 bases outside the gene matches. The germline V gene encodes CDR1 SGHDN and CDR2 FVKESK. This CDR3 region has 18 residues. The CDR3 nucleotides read TGTGCCAGCAGCCAAGGGTACAGGGGGACGGCTGGGGCCAACGTCCTGACTTTC. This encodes CASSQGYRGTAGANVLTF.